Each of the 30 T cell receptor beta chains below was sequenced from the same sample in a study of Ad26.COV2.S vaccination and SARS-CoV-2 variants. TCRdb's table, derived via immunoSEQ multiplex PCR, lists solely in-frame clones and lacks some. This sample yields over 130,000 clones, of which approximately 90% are seen a single time; more than 4.5% belongs to the top ten. The specimen comprised peripheral blood, sampled after recovery from COVID-19. Every receptor here comes from a human donor who had recovered from COVID-19.

The chain has TRBV12-3 or TRBV12-4 and TRBJ1-2; no firm D call. V was shortened by 6 bases and J by 4 bases, with 9 bases between the two germline ends. The CDR3 is 12 residues long. The CDR3 DNA sequence: TGTGCCAGCAGCCCCCTGGGCTATGGCTACACCTTC. It encodes CASSPLGYGYTF.

The rearrangement joins TRBV6-5 to TRBJ2-7; 9 nucleotides line up with TRBD1. V shed 4 bases, J shed 6 bases, and the junction held 7 bases outside the gene matches. CDR1 MNHEY and CDR2 SVGAGI come from the germline V gene. The length of the CDR3 is 14 residues. The CDR3 bases are TGTGCCAGCAGTTCTTCCGGGACAGGGTCCGAGCAGTACTTC. It yields the protein CASSSSGTGSEQYF.

The V call is TRBV5-4, the J call TRBJ1-1; D is uncertain. The CDR3 spans 11 residues. Germline V gene data show CDR1 as SGHNT and CDR2 as YYREEE (reference sequence). Trimming stripped 0 bases from V and 11 bases from J, with 8 bases between. As DNA, the CDR3 is TGTGCCAGCAGCTTGGCCGGGGATGCTTTCTTT. Translated: CASSLAGDAFF.

This chain joins TRBV19 and TRBJ1-1, with D perhaps matching TRBD1 (5 bases). V was shortened by 6 bases and J by 1 base, with 9 bases between the two germline ends. Germline assignment: CDR1 LNHDA and CDR2 SQIVND (reference sequence). The CDR3 consists of 13 residues. This CDR3 reads CASRNDRNTEAFF. In DNA form, the CDR3 reads TGTGCCAGTAGGAACGACAGGAACACTGAAGCTTTCTTT.

This chain connects TRBV19 to TRBJ1-5; D gene ambiguous. The V gene lost 5 bases and the J gene lost 11 bases, with 19 bases spanning the gap. CDR1 and CDR2 from the germline V gene are LNHDA and SQIVND (reference sequence). CDR3 length: 14 amino acids. CDR3 in amino acids: CASSFNTVLEAQHF. The CDR3 DNA is TGTGCCAGTAGTTTTAATACAGTATTAGAAGCCCAGCATTTT.

Only one count was recorded for this clone. The genes are TRBV19 and TRBJ1-1; the match to TRBD1 covers 8 bases. Germline trimming cut 6 bases from V and 2 bases from J; bases unmatched to any gene: 5. CDR3 length: 14 residues. Germline loops: CDR1 LNHDA, CDR2 SQIVND (reference sequence). The CDR3: CASRPDRVNTEAFF. CDR3 nucleotides: TGTGCCAGTAGACCGGACAGGGTCAACACTGAAGCTTTCTTT.

V usage is TRBV28 and J usage is TRBJ2-7; D might be TRBD1 (5 bases). The CDR3 is 12 residues long. V gave up 3 bases and J gave up 2 bases, with 5 bases separating them. CDR1 is MDHEN, CDR2 SYDVKM, per germline. The chain's CDR3 is CASSFRAYEQYF. The DNA of the CDR3 is TGTGCCAGCAGTTTCAGGGCCTACGAGCAGTACTTC.

This CDR3 is CASRRQDANEQFF. The DNA of the CDR3 is TGTGCCAGCCGCCGGCAAGACGCCAATGAGCAGTTCTTC. V usage is TRBV12-3 or TRBV12-4 and J usage is TRBJ2-1; the D is unclear. The V end was cut by 8 bases, the J end by 6 bases, with 14 bases between. The CDR3 spans 13 residues.

The chain uses TRBV28 and TRBJ2-7; D unresolved. Per the germline V gene, CDR1 is MDHEN and CDR2 is SYDVKM. The CDR3 loop spans 13 amino acids. V lost 6 bases, J lost 3 bases, and 12 bases lay in between. Written as DNA, the CDR3 is TGTGCCAGCAGCGGCGAGATTGGCTACGAGCAGTACTTC. This codes for CASSGEIGYEQYF.

The CDR3 region has the DNA TGCGCCAGCAGCCAAGGACTCCCCGGCGGTGAAAAACTGTTTTTT. It translates to CASSQGLPGGEKLFF. The rearrangement uses TRBV5-1 and TRBJ1-4; D not resolved. The germline gives CDR1 SGHRS, CDR2 YFSETQ. The CDR3 spans 15 residues. Trimming shortened V by 4 bases and J by 7 bases, and 17 bases separated the two germline ends.

CDR3 amino acids: CASSRQGAKGYTF. For the CDR3, the DNA is TGTGCCAGCAGCAGACAGGGGGCTAAAGGCTACACCTTC. The rearrangement links TRBV2 to TRBJ1-2; 10 bases agree with TRBD1. This CDR3 has 13 residues. V was pared by 6 bases and J by 8 bases, with 6 bases of the junction left unmatched. CDR1 is SNHLY, CDR2 FYNNEI, per germline.

The table lists this clone with a few counts. The chain combines TRBV3-1 (or the pseudogene TRBV3-2) with TRBJ1-5; D unresolved. Trimming removed 4 bases at V and 6 bases at J, with 19 bases between. Germline CDR1 and CDR2: LGHDT and YNNKEL (reference sequence). This CDR3 spans 16 amino acids. The DNA of the CDR3 is TGTGCCAGCAGCCCCCTCGTGCAGCGGGGAGGTCAGCCCCAGCATTTT. It translates to CASSPLVQRGGQPQHF.

The CDR3 region has the DNA TGCGCCAGCAGCCCGAGCGGGGGGCTTGGTTCACCCCTCCACTTT. It translates to CASSPSGGLGSPLHF. The rearrangement links TRBV4-1 to TRBJ1-6, with TRBD1 as a possible D gene (6 bases). Germline V gene sequence: CDR1 MGHRA, CDR2 YSYEKL. Deletions cut 4 bases from V and 9 bases from J, with 16 bases between. This CDR3 has 15 amino acids.

This chain connects TRBV2 to TRBJ1-5; D is uncertain. Germline CDR1 SNHLY, CDR2 FYNNEI. The CDR3 sequence is 13 residues long. The V and J ends lost 7 bases and 4 bases respectively, with 11 bases between them. This CDR3 is CASKAGWNQPQHF. CDR3 nucleotide sequence: TGTGCCAGCAAGGCTGGGTGGAATCAGCCCCAGCATTTT.

The chain uses TRBV6-2 or TRBV6-3 and TRBJ1-5, with a possible D match to TRBD1 (5 bases). CDR1 is MNHEY and CDR2 is SVGEGT in the germline V gene. The CDR3 runs 14 residues. The germline V and J ends were trimmed by 5 bases and 6 bases, with 14 bases remaining between them. CDR3 residues: CASSHNGAGQPQHF. The DNA for the CDR3 is TGTGCCAGCAGTCACAACGGGGCCGGTCAGCCCCAGCATTTT.

Only a few counts were recorded for this clone. The chain recombines TRBV6-6 with TRBJ1-4, with 9 bases lining up with TRBD1. Germline V gene sequence: CDR1 MNHNY, CDR2 SVGAGI (reference sequence). Germline trimming cut 7 bases from V and 7 bases from J; bases unmatched to any gene: 7. There are 14 residues in the CDR3. CDR3 region: CASTQDRGFEKLFF. For the CDR3, the DNA is TGTGCCAGCACCCAGGACAGGGGTTTTGAAAAACTGTTTTTT.

The rearrangement joins TRBV2 to TRBJ2-1, with D possibly TRBD1 on 5 matching bases. This CDR3 region has 13 residues. Germline loops: CDR1 SNHLY, CDR2 FYNNEI. The V and J ends lost 11 bases and 7 bases respectively, with 18 bases between them. In nucleotides, the CDR3 is TGTGCCGGGGCAGCCCTCTCTGAGAATGAGCAGTTCTTC. Its translation: CAGAALSENEQFF.

V usage is TRBV6-5 and J usage is TRBJ2-3; no firm D call. CDR3 length equals 12 residues. Between the trimmed V and J ends, which lost 6 bases and 7 bases, there was a span of 11 bases. Germline lookup yields CDR1 MNHEY and CDR2 SVGAGI. This chain's CDR3 is CASRNPWYTQYF. The DNA for the CDR3 is TGTGCCAGCAGGAACCCTTGGTATACGCAGTATTTT.

The CDR3, as DNA: TGTGCCAGCAGCTTAGGGCTGACCCAAGTTTATACGCAGTATTTT. This gives the protein CASSLGLTQVYTQYF. The chain recombines TRBV11-2 with TRBJ2-3; D is uncertain. Trimming took off 1 base at V and 7 bases at J, with 15 bases between the two ends. Germline V CDR1 and CDR2: SGHAT, FQNNGV. This CDR3 region has 15 residues.

V is TRBV4-1 and J is TRBJ2-7, with D possibly matching TRBD1 (5 bases). V was pared by 0 bases and J by 6 bases, with 15 bases between. This CDR3 comprises 15 residues. Germline assignment: CDR1 MGHRA and CDR2 YSYEKL. CDR3 protein: CASSQEGVSLGEQYF. In DNA, the CDR3 is TGCGCCAGCAGCCAAGAAGGGGTTTCCCTGGGCGAGCAGTACTTC.

The chain links TRBV10-2 to TRBJ2-1; 14 nucleotides agree with TRBD2. CDR3 size: 20 residues. The junction had 12 bases not matched to a gene; V was cut back by 5 bases and J by 0 bases. In germline, CDR1 is WSHSY, CDR2 SAAADI. The DNA for the CDR3 is TGCGCCAGCAGTTCGACTAGCGGGGGGGTGGCCCCTAGCTCCTACAATGAGCAGTTCTTC. Amino acids: CASSSTSGGVAPSSYNEQFF.

V usage is TRBV2 and J usage is TRBJ1-5, with D possibly matching TRBD1 (5 bases). Trimming left V 0 bases short and J 5 bases short, with 8 bases between. Germline V lookup: CDR1 SNHLY, CDR2 FYNNEI. The CDR3 spans 14 residues. Here the CDR3 reads CASSEAVGDQPQHF. In DNA form, the CDR3 reads TGTGCCAGCAGTGAAGCGGTGGGGGATCAGCCCCAGCATTTT.

This clone was counted once. V and J are TRBV25-1 and TRBJ1-3; D remains unclear. The CDR3 runs 15 residues. V dropped 3 bases and J dropped 1 base, with 10 bases sitting between them. Per germline, CDR1 MGHDK and CDR2 SYGVNS. The CDR3 DNA reads as TGTGCCAGCAGTGACGCCGCCAGTTCTGGAAACACCATATATTTT. It specifies CASSDAASSGNTIYF.

The V call is TRBV6-6, the J call TRBJ2-6, with 7 bases lining up with TRBD1. CDR3 length equals 15 residues. V shed 6 bases, J shed 4 bases, and the junction held 6 bases outside the gene matches. The germline V gene encodes CDR1 MNHNY and CDR2 SVGAGI (reference sequence). CDR3 in amino acids: CASSFTGVGANVLTF. The CDR3 nucleotides read TGTGCCAGCAGCTTTACAGGGGTCGGGGCCAACGTCCTGACTTTC.

The chain joins TRBV7-9 to TRBJ1-4; a weak D match, TRBD1 (6 bases). Germline CDR1 reads SEHNR; CDR2 reads FQNEAQ (reference sequence). V was shortened by 5 bases and J by 0 bases, with 16 bases between the two germline ends. The CDR3 contains 17 residues. The CDR3 loop reads CASSTTGIGATNEKLFF. DNA for the CDR3: TGTGCCAGCAGCACAACAGGGATAGGGGCAACTAATGAAAAACTGTTTTTT.

The genes are TRBV18 and TRBJ2-4; 7 bases line up with TRBD2. The CDR3 loop spans 14 amino acids. V shed 6 bases, J shed 8 bases, and the junction held 10 bases outside the gene matches. The germline gives CDR1 KGHSH, CDR2 LQKENI. The CDR3 DNA sequence: TGTGCCAGCTCGCCCGGGACCCGGGAGGACATTCAGTACTTC. Translating gives CASSPGTREDIQYF. The full variable domain, its missing parts supplied by reference TRBV18 and TRBJ2-4, is NAGVMQNPRHLVRRRGQEARLRCSPMKGHSHVYWYRQLPEEGLKFMVYLQKENIIDESGMPKERFSAEFPKEGPSILRIQQVVRGDSAAYFCASSPGTREDIQYFGAGTRLSVL.

The chain employs TRBV9 and TRBJ1-5; no clear D. The V end was cut by 2 bases, the J end by 4 bases, with 10 bases between. CDR1 and CDR2 (germline): SGDLS, YYNGEE. This CDR3 comprises 14 residues. CDR3 loop: CASSVAWANQPQHF. The CDR3 DNA is TGTGCCAGCAGCGTTGCCTGGGCTAATCAGCCCCAGCATTTT.

The chain uses TRBV6-2 or TRBV6-3 and TRBJ1-1; 7 bases match TRBD1. The CDR3 is made up of 17 amino acids. CDR1 and CDR2 from the germline V gene are MNHEY and SVGEGT. Unmatched junction bases numbered 13, after V lost 5 bases and J lost 1 base. The DNA for the CDR3 is TGTGCCAGCAGTCGCGAGCTCACAGGGGCCCGGAACACTGAAGCTTTCTTT. It is translated as CASSRELTGARNTEAFF.

The chain employs TRBV11-2 and TRBJ2-7, with a possible D match to TRBD1 (6 bases). This CDR3 is built from 18 residues. Germline V lookup: CDR1 SGHAT, CDR2 FQNNGV. V shed 3 bases and J shed 0 bases, with 21 bases lying between them. CDR3 loop: CASSFFARDIESSYEQYF. The DNA for the CDR3 is TGTGCCAGCAGCTTTTTCGCCCGGGACATTGAGAGCTCCTACGAGCAGTACTTC.

Only one count was recorded for this clone. The CDR3 DNA reads as TGTGCCAGCAGCTCTCAGCGGACCACAGATACGCAGTATTTT. Amino acid sequence: CASSSQRTTDTQYF. V and J are TRBV7-2 and TRBJ2-3; possibly TRBD2 for D (5 bases). The germline V gene encodes CDR1 SGHTA and CDR2 FQGNSA. The CDR3 loop spans 14 amino acids. Deletions cut 4 bases from V and 2 bases from J, with 10 bases between.